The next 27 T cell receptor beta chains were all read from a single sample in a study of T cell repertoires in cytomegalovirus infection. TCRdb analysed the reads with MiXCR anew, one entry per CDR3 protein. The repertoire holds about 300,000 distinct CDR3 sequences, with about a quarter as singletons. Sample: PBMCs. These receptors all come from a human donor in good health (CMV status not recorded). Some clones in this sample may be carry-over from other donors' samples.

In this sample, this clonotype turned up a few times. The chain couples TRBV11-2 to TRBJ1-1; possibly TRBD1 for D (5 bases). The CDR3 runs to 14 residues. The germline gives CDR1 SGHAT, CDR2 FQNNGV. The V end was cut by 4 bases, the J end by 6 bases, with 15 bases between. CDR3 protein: CASSSRGGTAEAFF. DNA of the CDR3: TGTGCCAGCAGCTCCCGTGGGGGTACAGCTGAAGCTTTCTTT.

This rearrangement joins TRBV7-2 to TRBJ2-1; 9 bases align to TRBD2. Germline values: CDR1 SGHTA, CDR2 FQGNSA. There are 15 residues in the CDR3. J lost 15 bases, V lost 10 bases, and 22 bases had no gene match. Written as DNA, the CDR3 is TGTGCCACTTCTTATAGCGGGAGCGCCAACCCCTATCCGTTCTTC. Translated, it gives CATSYSGSANPYPFF. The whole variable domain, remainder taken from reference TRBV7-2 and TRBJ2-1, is GAGVSQSPSNKVTEKGKDVELRCDPISGHTALYWYRQSLGQGLEFLIYFQGNSAPDKSGLPSDRFSAERTGGSVSTLTIQRTQQEDSAVYLCATSYSGSANPYPFFGPGTRLTVL.

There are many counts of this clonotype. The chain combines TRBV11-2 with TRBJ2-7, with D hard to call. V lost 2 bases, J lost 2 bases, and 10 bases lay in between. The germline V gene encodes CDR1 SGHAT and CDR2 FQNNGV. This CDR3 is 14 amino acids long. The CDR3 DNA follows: TGTGCCAGCAGCTTATTACAAGGAACCTACGAGCAGTACTTC. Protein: CASSLLQGTYEQYF.

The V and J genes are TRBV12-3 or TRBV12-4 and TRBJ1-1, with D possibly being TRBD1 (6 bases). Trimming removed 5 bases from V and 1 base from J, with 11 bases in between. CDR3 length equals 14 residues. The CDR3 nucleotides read TGTGCCAGCAGTCCTACAGGGAAGAACACTGAAGCTTTCTTT. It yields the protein CASSPTGKNTEAFF.

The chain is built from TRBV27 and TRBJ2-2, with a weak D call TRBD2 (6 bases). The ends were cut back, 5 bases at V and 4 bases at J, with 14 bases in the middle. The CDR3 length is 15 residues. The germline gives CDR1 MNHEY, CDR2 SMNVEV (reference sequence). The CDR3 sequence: CASSRREFGTGELFF. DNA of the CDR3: TGTGCCAGCAGTCGCCGGGAGTTCGGCACCGGGGAGCTGTTTTTT.

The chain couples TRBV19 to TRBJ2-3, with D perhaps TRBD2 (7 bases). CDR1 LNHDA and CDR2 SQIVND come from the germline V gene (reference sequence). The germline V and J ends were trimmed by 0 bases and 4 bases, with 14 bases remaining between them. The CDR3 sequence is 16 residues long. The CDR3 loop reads CASSIDRGAPSDTQYF. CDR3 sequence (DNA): TGTGCCAGTAGTATAGATCGGGGGGCCCCCTCAGATACGCAGTATTTT.

The CDR3 DNA reads TGTGCCAGCAGTTTAGGGCACGGGGACACCGGGGAGCTGTTTTTT. Translated, it gives CASSLGHGDTGELFF. The rearrangement links TRBV12-3 or TRBV12-4 to TRBJ2-2, with a possible D match to TRBD2 (5 bases). V lost 1 base to trimming and J lost 3 bases, with 9 bases between them. The CDR3 runs to 15 residues.

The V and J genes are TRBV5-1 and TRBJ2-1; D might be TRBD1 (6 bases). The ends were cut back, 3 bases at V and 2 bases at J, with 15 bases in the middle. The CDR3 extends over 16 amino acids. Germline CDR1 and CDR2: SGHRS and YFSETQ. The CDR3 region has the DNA TGCGCCAGCAGCTCATTCGGGACAACGGCCTACAATGAGCAGTTCTTC. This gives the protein CASSSFGTTAYNEQFF.

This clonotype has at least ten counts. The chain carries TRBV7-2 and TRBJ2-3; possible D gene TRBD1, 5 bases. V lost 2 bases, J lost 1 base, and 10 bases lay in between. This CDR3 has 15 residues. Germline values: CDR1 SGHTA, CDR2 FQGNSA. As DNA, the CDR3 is TGTGCCAGCAGCTTAAGGACAATCGGCACAGATACGCAGTATTTT. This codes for CASSLRTIGTDTQYF. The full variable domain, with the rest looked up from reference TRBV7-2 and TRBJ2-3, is GAGVSQSPSNKVTEKGKDVELRCDPISGHTALYWYRQSLGQGLEFLIYFQGNSAPDKSGLPSDRFSAERTGGSVSTLTIQRTQQEDSAVYLCASSLRTIGTDTQYFGPGTRLTVL.

CDR3 DNA sequence: TGTGCCAGCACCGGGACAGGGCACTCACCCCTCCACTTT. Translating it yields CASTGTGHSPLHF. V usage is TRBV7-8 and J usage is TRBJ1-6; 9 bases map to TRBD1. CDR1 is SGHVS, CDR2 FQNEAQ, per germline. The trim removed 7 bases at V and 10 bases at J, leaving 5 bases unmatched. The CDR3 contains 13 residues.

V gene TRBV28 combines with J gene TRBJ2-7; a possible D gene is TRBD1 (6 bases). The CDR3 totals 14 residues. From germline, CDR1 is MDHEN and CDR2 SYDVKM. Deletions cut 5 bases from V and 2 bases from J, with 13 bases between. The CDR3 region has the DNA TGTGCCAGCAGTCCTGGTGGACAGACCTACGAGCAGTACTTC. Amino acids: CASSPGGQTYEQYF.

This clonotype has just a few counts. The CDR3 coding sequence is TGCAGCGGGAGGTACAATGAGCAGTTCTTC. Translating gives CSGRYNEQFF. The chain joins TRBV29-1 to TRBJ2-1; D may be TRBD2 (5 bases). Germline V gives CDR1 SQVTM, CDR2 ANQGSEA. The CDR3 contains 10 residues. Trimming pared 7 bases from V and 4 bases from J, leaving 5 bases between.

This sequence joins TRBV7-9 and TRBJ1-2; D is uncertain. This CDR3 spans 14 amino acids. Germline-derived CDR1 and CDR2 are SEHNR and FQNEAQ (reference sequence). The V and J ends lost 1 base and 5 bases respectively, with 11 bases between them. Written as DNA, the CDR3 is TGTGCCAGCAGCTTAGGGATAGAGCTGTATGGCTACACCTTC. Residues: CASSLGIELYGYTF.

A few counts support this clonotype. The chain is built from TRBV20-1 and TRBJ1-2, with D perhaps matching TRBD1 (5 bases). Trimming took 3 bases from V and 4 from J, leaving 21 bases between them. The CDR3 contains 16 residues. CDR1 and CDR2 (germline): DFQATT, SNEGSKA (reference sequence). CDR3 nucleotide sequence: TGCAGTGCTAGGGAGGGGTGGCAGGGAGGGCTCTATGGCTACACCTTC. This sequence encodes CSAREGWQGGLYGYTF.

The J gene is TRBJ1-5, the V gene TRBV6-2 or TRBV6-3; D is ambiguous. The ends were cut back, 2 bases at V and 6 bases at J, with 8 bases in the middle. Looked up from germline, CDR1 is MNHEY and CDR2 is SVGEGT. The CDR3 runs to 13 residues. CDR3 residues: CASSYGESQPQHF. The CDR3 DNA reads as TGTGCCAGCAGTTACGGGGAATCTCAGCCCCAGCATTTT.

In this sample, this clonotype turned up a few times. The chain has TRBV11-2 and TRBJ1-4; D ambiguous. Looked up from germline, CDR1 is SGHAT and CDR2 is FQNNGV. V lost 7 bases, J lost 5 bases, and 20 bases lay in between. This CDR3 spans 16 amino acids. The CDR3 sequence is CASTLLNRRLNEKLFF. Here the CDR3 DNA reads TGTGCCAGCACCCTTTTGAACCGTCGATTAAATGAAAAACTGTTTTTT.

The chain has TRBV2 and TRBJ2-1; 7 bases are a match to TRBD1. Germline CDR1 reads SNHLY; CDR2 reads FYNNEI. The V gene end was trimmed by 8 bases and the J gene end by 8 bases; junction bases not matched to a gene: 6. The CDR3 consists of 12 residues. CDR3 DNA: TGTGCCAGCGAAGCAGGGGGTGATGAGCAGTTCTTC. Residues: CASEAGGDEQFF.

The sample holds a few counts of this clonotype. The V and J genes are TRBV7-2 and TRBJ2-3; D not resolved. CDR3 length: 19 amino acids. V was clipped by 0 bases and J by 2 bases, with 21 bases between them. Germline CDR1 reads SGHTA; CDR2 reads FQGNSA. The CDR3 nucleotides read TGTGCCAGCAGCTTAGCGGGCAGTACATTGTTCCGGAACACAGATACGCAGTATTTT. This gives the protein CASSLAGSTLFRNTDTQYF.

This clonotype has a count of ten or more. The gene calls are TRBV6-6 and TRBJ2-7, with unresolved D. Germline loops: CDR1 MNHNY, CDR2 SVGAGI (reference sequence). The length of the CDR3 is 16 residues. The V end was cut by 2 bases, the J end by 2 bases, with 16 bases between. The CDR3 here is CASSYAPWNLPYEQYF. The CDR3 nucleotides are TGTGCCAGCAGTTACGCGCCTTGGAATCTTCCCTACGAGCAGTACTTC.

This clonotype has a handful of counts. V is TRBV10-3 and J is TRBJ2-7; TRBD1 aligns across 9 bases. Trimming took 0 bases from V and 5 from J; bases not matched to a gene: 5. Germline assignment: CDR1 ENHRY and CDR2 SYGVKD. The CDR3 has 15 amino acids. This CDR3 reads CAISESDRGNDEQYF. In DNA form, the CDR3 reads TGTGCCATCAGTGAGTCAGACAGGGGGAACGACGAGCAGTACTTC.

This chain's CDR3 is CASSLRRGPRDTQYF. CDR3 DNA: TGCGCCAGCAGCTTGAGGCGGGGACCTCGGGATACGCAGTATTTT. This chain connects TRBV5-1 to TRBJ2-3; maybe TRBD2 (6 bases). The CDR3 runs to 15 residues. Trimming removed 1 base from V and 6 bases from J, with 15 bases in between. In germline, CDR1 is SGHRS, CDR2 YFSETQ. The variable domain in full, completed from reference TRBV5-1 and TRBJ2-3, reads KAGVTQTPRYLIKTRGQQVTLSCSPISGHRSVSWYQQTPGQGLQFLFEYFSETQRNKGNFPGRFSGRQFSNSRSEMNVSTLELGDSALYLCASSLRRGPRDTQYFGPGTRLTVL.

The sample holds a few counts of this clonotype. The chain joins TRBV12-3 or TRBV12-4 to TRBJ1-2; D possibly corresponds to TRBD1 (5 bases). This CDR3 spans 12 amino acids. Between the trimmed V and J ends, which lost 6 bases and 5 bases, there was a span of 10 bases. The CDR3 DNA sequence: TGTGCCAGCAGCAAGACAGTTTATGGCTACACCTTC. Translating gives CASSKTVYGYTF.

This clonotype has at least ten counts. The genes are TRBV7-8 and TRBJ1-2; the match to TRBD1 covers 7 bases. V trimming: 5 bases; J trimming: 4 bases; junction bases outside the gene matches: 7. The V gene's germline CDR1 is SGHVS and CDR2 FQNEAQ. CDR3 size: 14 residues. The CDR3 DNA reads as TGTGCCAGCAGCCAGTTCGGGACAGCCTATGGCTACACCTTC. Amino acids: CASSQFGTAYGYTF. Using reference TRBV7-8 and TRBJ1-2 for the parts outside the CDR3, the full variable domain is GAGVSQSPRYKVAKRGQDVALRCDPISGHVSLFWYQQALGQGPEFLTYFQNEAQLDKSGLPSDRFFAERPEGSVSTLKIQRTQQEDSAVYLCASSQFGTAYGYTFGSGTRLTVV.

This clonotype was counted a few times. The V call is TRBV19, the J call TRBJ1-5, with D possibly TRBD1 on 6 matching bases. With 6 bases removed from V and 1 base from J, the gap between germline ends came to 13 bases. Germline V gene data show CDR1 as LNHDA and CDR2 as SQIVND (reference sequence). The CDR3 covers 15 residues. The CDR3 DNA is TGTGCCAGTAGCTCGACCGGACAGAGCAATCAGCCCCAGCATTTT. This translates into CASSSTGQSNQPQHF.

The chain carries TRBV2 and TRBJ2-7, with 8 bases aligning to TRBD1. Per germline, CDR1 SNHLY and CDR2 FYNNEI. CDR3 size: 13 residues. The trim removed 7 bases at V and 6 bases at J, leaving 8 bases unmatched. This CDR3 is CASTRTGIGEQYF. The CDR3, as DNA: TGTGCCAGCACACGGACAGGGATAGGCGAGCAGTACTTC.

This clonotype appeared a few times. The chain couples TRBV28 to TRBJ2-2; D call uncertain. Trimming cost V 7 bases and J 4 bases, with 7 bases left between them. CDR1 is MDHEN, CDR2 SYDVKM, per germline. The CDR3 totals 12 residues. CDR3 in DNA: TGTGCCAGCATGTCGACCACCGGGGAGCTGTTTTTT. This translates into CASMSTTGELFF.

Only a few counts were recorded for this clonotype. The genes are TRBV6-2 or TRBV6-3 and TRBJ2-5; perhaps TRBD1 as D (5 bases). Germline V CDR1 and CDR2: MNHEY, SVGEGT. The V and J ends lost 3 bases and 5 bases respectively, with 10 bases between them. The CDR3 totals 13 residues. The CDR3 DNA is TGTGCCAGCAGTTATTGGCAGGGTGAGACCCAGTACTTC. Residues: CASSYWQGETQYF.